Detailed here is one T cell receptor (beta chain). Its antigen is not known. Using immunoSEQ multiplex PCR, the repertoire was profiled, and TCRdb retains in-frame clones only, with some absent. The sample lists about 85,000 clones, under 95% occurring once. With 3 bases clipped from V and 5 bases from J, the junction kept 9 bases outside the gene matches. Germline-derived CDR1 and CDR2 are LNHDA and SQIVND (reference sequence). This CDR3 contains 16 residues. This specimen comes from a study of graft-versus-host responses after intestinal transplantation. Study-level results: Researchers found peak circulating GvH clone levels linked to early post-transplant HvG declines. Across patients carrying graft-donor T cell macrochimerism, allografts held high graft-versus-host to host-versus-graft clonal ratios. Recipient marrow held GvH clones, some first seen in ileum or blood.

This chain joins TRBV19 and TRBJ1-4; TRBD1 aligns across 7 bases. This TCR derives from a human donor who was the organ donor for an intestinal transplant. Sequencing was performed on unstimulated CD8+ T cells sorted from spleen or lymph node cells, taken before transplant. CDR3 DNA sequence: TGTGCCAGTAGTATGAGCCGACAGGGACCAAATGAAAAACTGTTTTTT. It codes for CASSMSRQGPNEKLFF.